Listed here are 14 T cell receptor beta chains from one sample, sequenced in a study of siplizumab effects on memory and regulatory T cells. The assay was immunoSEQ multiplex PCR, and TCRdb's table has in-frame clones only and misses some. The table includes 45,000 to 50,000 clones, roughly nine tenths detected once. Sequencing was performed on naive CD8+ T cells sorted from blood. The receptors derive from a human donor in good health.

CDR3 amino acids: CASSYSYSYEQYF. As DNA, the CDR3 is TGTGCCAGCAGTTACTCTTATTCCTACGAGCAGTACTTC. This rearrangement joins TRBV6-5 to TRBJ2-7, with D unclear. Germline loops: CDR1 MNHEY, CDR2 SVGAGI. The CDR3 sequence is 13 residues long. V was trimmed by 0 bases and J by 1 base, leaving 4 bases between them.

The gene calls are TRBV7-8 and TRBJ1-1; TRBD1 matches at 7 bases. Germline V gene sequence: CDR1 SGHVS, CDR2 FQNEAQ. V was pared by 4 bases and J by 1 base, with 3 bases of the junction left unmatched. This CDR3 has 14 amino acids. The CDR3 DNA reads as TGTGCCAGCAGCTGGACAGGAGAGAACACTGAAGCTTTCTTT. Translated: CASSWTGENTEAFF. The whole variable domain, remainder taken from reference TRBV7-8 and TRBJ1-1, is GAGVSQSPRYKVAKRGQDVALRCDPISGHVSLFWYQQALGQGPEFLTYFQNEAQLDKSGLPSDRFFAERPEGSVSTLKIQRTQQEDSAVYLCASSWTGENTEAFFGQGTRLTVV.

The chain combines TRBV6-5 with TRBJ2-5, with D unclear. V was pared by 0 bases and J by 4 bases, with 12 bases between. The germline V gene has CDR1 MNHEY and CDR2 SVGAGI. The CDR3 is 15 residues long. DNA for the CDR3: TGTGCCAGCAGTTACTCGGGCCAGGCCGGAGAGACCCAGTACTTC. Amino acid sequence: CASSYSGQAGETQYF.

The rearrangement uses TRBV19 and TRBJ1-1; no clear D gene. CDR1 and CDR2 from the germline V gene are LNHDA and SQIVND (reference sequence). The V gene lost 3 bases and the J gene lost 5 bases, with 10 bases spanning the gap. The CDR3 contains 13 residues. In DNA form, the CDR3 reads TGTGCCAGTAGTATGACGGGGTGGACTGAAGCTTTCTTT. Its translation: CASSMTGWTEAFF.

CDR3 coding DNA: TGTGCCAGCAGTTTATTGGCTTCGGCGGGAGGTAGCACAGATACGCAGTATTTT. Translation gives CASSLLASAGGSTDTQYF. The chain employs TRBV27 and TRBJ2-3; 8 bases line up with TRBD2. There are 18 residues in the CDR3. Germline trimming cut 1 base from V and 0 bases from J; bases unmatched to any gene: 9. CDR1 MNHEY and CDR2 SMNVEV come from the germline V gene (reference sequence).

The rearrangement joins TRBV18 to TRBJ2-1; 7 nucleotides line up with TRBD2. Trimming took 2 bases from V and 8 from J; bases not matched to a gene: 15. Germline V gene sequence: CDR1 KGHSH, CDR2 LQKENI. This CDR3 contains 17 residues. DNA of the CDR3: TGTGCCAGCTCACCAGCGCCTAGCGGTCCTCTTGCTCATGAGCAGTTCTTC. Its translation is CASSPAPSGPLAHEQFF.

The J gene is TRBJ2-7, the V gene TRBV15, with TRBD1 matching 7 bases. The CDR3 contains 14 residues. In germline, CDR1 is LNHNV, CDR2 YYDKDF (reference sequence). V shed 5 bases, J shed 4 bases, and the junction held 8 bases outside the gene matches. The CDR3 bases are TGTGCCACCAGCGCCGGGACAGACCTGTACGAGCAGTACTTC. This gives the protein CATSAGTDLYEQYF.

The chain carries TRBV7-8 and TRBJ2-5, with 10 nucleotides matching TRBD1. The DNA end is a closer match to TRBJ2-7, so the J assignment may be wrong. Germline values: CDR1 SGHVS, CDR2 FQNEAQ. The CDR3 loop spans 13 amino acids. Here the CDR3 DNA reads TGTGCCAGCAGCTGGGACAGGGGATCCGAGCAGTACTTC. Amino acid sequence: CASSWDRGSEQYF.

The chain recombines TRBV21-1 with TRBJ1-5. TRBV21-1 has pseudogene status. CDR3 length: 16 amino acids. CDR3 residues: CASRKPPGYSNQPQHF. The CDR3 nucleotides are TGTGCCAGCAGAAAGCCTCCCGGGTATAGCAATCAGCCCCAGCATTTT.

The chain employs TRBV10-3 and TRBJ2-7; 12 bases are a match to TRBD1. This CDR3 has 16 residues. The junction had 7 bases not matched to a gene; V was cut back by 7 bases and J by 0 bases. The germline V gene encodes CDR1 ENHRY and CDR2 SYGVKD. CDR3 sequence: CAIIRDRGLPSYEQYF. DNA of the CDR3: TGTGCCATCATCCGGGACAGGGGGCTCCCCTCCTACGAGCAGTACTTC.

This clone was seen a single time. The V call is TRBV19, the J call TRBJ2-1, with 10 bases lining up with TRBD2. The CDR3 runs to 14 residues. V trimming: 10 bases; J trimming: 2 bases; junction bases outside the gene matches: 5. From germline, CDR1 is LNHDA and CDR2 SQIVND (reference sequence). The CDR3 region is CATASGGAYNEQFF. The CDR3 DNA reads TGTGCCACCGCTAGCGGGGGAGCCTACAATGAGCAGTTCTTC.

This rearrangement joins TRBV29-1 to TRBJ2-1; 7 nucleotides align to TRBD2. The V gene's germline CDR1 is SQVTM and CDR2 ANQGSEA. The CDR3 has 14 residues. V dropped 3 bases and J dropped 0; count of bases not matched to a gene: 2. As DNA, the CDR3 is TGCAGCGTTGATGCGGGAGCCTCCTACAATGAGCAGTTCTTC. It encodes CSVDAGASYNEQFF.

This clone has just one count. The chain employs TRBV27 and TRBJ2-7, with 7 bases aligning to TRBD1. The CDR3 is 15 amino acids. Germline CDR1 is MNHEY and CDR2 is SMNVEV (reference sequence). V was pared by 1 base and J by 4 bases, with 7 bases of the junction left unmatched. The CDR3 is CASSLFGRGFYEQYF. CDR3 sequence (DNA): TGTGCCAGCAGTTTATTCGGCAGGGGGTTTTACGAGCAGTACTTC.

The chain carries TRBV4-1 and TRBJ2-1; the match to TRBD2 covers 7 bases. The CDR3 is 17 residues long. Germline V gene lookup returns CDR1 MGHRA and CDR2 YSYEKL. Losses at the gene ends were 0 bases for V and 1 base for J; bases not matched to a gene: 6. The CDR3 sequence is CASSQDPAGDSYNEQFF. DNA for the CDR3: TGCGCCAGCAGCCAAGATCCGGCGGGGGATTCCTACAATGAGCAGTTCTTC.